Listed below are T cell receptor beta chains from one sample, sequenced in a study of cytomegalovirus exposure and HLA in healthy donors. This table comes from immunoSEQ multiplex PCR, and its TCRdb copy is limited to in-frame clones, with some not included. The repertoire consists of hundreds of thousands of clones, with over 80% occurring once and the leading ten covering about an eighth. Source material: PBMCs. The source is a woman under 40 in good health and CMV-seropositive. Each CDR3 is given with its conserved first and last residue. D genes are given only for firm matches. Where a row states a size, it is once, few, many or the class of an expanded clone; other rows omit it.

CASIDGSGANVLTF	TGCGCCAGCATAGATGGGTCTGGGGCCAACGTCCTGACTTTC	.	once	TRBJ2-6	TRBV5-1
CASSSILAKNIQYF	TGTGCCAGCAGCTCAATCTTAGCCAAAAACATTCAGTACTTC	.	.	TRBJ2-4	TRBV11-2
CASSVEGPLNEQFF	TGTGCCAGCAGCGTAGAAGGTCCCCTCAATGAGCAGTTCTTC	.	.	TRBJ2-1	TRBV9
CASSGEAGGYYEQYF	TGCGCCAGCAGTGGGGAAGCGGGGGGTTACTACGAGCAGTACTTC	TRBD2	.	TRBJ2-7	TRBV10-2
CASSLSRTGHNEKLFF	TGTGCCAGCTCACTCAGCCGGACAGGGCATAATGAAAAACTGTTTTTT	TRBD1	.	TRBJ1-4	TRBV18
CASSVDGQGAYEQYF	TGTGCCAGCAGTGTTGACGGACAGGGGGCCTACGAGCAGTACTTC	TRBD1	.	TRBJ2-7	TRBV9
CASSQETQNSNQPQHF	TGTGCCAGCAGCCAAGAGACCCAGAATAGCAATCAGCCCCAGCATTTT	.	.	TRBJ1-5	TRBV4-2
CASSWDRDTEAFF	TGTGCCAGCAGCTGGGACAGGGACACTGAAGCTTTCTTT	TRBD1	.	TRBJ1-1	TRBV11-2
CASSQDLGQGDEQFF	TGCGCCAGCAGCCAAGATCTTGGACAGGGGGATGAGCAGTTCTTC	TRBD1	.	TRBJ2-1	TRBV4-1
CASSFSNEQFF	TGCGCCAGCAGCTTCAGCAATGAGCAGTTCTTC	.	few	TRBJ2-1	TRBV5-1
CAIRGSNHNEQFF	TGTGCCATCAGAGGGAGTAATCACAATGAGCAGTTCTTC	.	.	TRBJ2-1	TRBV10-3
CASSYLLAGGASGYTF	TGTGCCAGCAGTTATCTATTAGCAGGGGGCGCGAGTGGCTACACCTTC	TRBD1	.	TRBJ1-2	TRBV6-6
CASSRTGGSNQPQHF	TGTGCCAGCTCAAGAACAGGGGGTAGCAATCAGCCCCAGCATTTT	TRBD1	.	TRBJ1-5	TRBV18
CAWSSPGLAGDNEQFF	TGTGCCTGGAGTAGCCCGGGACTAGCGGGGGACAATGAGCAGTTCTTC	TRBD2	.	TRBJ2-1	TRBV30
CASSFGGQSNEKLFF	TGTGCCAGCAGCTTCGGGGGACAGAGTAATGAAAAACTGTTTTTT	TRBD1	.	TRBJ1-4	TRBV9
CASTPGQMNTEAFF	TGTGCCAGCACCCCGGGACAGATGAACACTGAAGCTTTCTTT	TRBD1	.	TRBJ1-1	TRBV6-6
CASSKDSEAFF	TGCGCCAGCAGCAAGGACAGTGAAGCTTTCTTT	.	once	TRBJ1-1	TRBV5-1
CASSQDSGNQPQHF	TGTGCCAGCAGCCAGGACAGTGGCAATCAGCCCCAGCATTTT	.	.	TRBJ1-5	TRBV7-2
CASSLDAGNNEQFF	TGCGCCAGCAGCTTGGATGCAGGGAACAATGAGCAGTTCTTC	.	once	TRBJ2-1	TRBV5-1
CASSPPTGGRETQYF	TGTGCCAGCTCACCACCGACAGGGGGGCGGGAGACCCAGTACTTC	TRBD1	.	TRBJ2-5	TRBV18
CASSPLTGGQPQHF	TGTGCCAGCAGCCCCCTGACAGGGGGTCAGCCCCAGCATTTT	TRBD1	.	TRBJ1-5	TRBV6-1
CASSKTIGGYTF	TGTGCCAGCAGTAAAACGATTGGGGGCTACACCTTC	.	once	TRBJ1-2	TRBV6-5
CASSQIRTVNTEAFF	TGCGCCAGCAGCCAGATACGGACGGTGAACACTGAAGCTTTCTTT	.	.	TRBJ1-1	TRBV4-1
CASSPRGTGNQPQHF	TGTGCCAGCAGCCCCCGTGGGACGGGGAATCAGCCCCAGCATTTT	.	.	TRBJ1-5	TRBV7-8
CASSQSRVNTEAFF	TGTGCCAGCAGCCAATCTCGGGTCAACACTGAAGCTTTCTTT	.	few	TRBJ1-1	TRBV16
CASSQEGGLTPNEQFF	TGCGCCAGCAGCCAAGAAGGGGGACTGACTCCCAATGAGCAGTTCTTC	.	.	TRBJ2-1	TRBV4-1
CASSLGSVNTEAFF	TGTGCCAGCAGCTTAGGGTCTGTGAACACTGAAGCTTTCTTT	.	.	TRBJ1-1	TRBV7-3
CASSVETGNEQFF	TGTGCCAGCAGCGTAGAGACAGGCAATGAGCAGTTCTTC	.	.	TRBJ2-1	TRBV9
CASSLYGTGESWGLKEKLFF	TGTGCCAGCAGTTTATACGGGACAGGGGAATCTTGGGGCCTTAAGGAAAAACTGTTTTTT	TRBD1	.	TRBJ1-4	TRBV27
CASSLVPNTYNEQFF	TGTGCCAGCAGCTTAGTCCCCAATACCTACAATGAGCAGTTCTTC	.	.	TRBJ2-1	TRBV7-9
CASSLVAGSNYGYTF	TGCGCCAGCAGCTTGGTTGCCGGATCTAACTATGGCTACACCTTC	.	.	TRBJ1-2	TRBV5-1
CSVSGQGAGELFF	TGCAGCGTTTCGGGACAGGGAGCCGGGGAGCTGTTTTTT	TRBD1	.	TRBJ2-2	TRBV29-1
CASSLTSGRGDTQYF	TGTGCCAGCAGCTTAACCAGCGGGAGGGGAGATACGCAGTATTTT	TRBD2	.	TRBJ2-3	TRBV7-2
CASSSGQSTDTQYF	TGCGCCAGCAGCTCGGGACAGAGCACAGATACGCAGTATTTT	TRBD1	.	TRBJ2-3	TRBV5-1
CASSLAGTGKNTEAFF	TGTGCCAGCAGCTTAGCAGGGACAGGAAAGAACACTGAAGCTTTCTTT	TRBD1	.	TRBJ1-1	TRBV7-9
CASSPSGASTDTQYF	TGCGCCAGCAGCCCTAGCGGCGCTAGCACAGATACGCAGTATTTT	TRBD2	.	TRBJ2-3	TRBV4-3
CASSLGLAGVYNEQFF	TGTGCCAGCAGTTTGGGACTAGCGGGAGTTTACAATGAGCAGTTCTTC	TRBD2	.	TRBJ2-1	TRBV28
CASSLTGGYTGELFF	TGTGCCAGCAGCTTGACAGGGGGCTATACCGGGGAGCTGTTTTTT	TRBD1	once	TRBJ2-2	TRBV5-8
CAWRRKGSYTGELFF	TGTGCCTGGAGGCGAAAGGGGTCCTACACCGGGGAGCTGTTTTTT	.	.	TRBJ2-2	TRBV30
CASSLGAGRYEQYF	TGTGCCAGCAGCTTGGGGGCAGGGCGGTACGAGCAGTACTTC	.	once	TRBJ2-7	TRBV5-4
CASRTTGTYYGYTF	TGTGCCAGCAGGACGACAGGGACATACTATGGCTACACCTTC	TRBD1	few	TRBJ1-2	TRBV27
CSVSYFPPGTVRRNTEAFF	TGCAGCGTTAGCTACTTCCCACCCGGGACAGTAAGGAGAAACACTGAAGCTTTCTTT	TRBD1	few	TRBJ1-1	TRBV29-1
CASSETGYYEQYF	TGTGCCAGCAGTGAGACCGGGTACTACGAGCAGTACTTC	.	.	TRBJ2-7	TRBV2
CASSLPSGVNEQFF	TGTGCCAGCAGTTTACCTAGCGGGGTAAATGAGCAGTTCTTC	TRBD2	.	TRBJ2-1	TRBV28
CASLIGQINTGELFF	TGTGCCAGCCTAATTGGACAGATTAACACCGGGGAGCTGTTTTTT	.	.	TRBJ2-2	TRBV28
CASSMGLGGSEQFF	TGTGCCAGTAGTATGGGACTAGGGGGCAGTGAGCAGTTCTTC	.	few	TRBJ2-1	TRBV19
CASSYQAATYNEQFF	TGTGCCAGCAGTTACCAAGCGGCCACTTACAATGAGCAGTTCTTC	.	.	TRBJ2-1	TRBV6-6